Here is one TCR beta chain with its context. The antigen remains undetermined. The sample originates from a study of shared clonotypes between healthy human individuals. General observations from the study: Naive subsets generally had larger estimated richness than memory subsets. Roughly 5% of naive CD4 clonotypes were common to several donors.

Clones were read by immunoSEQ multiplex PCR, and TCRdb kept only the in-frame ones, dropping some. The data show about 2.4 million clones, over 85% seen once. Germline lookup yields CDR1 LNHDA and CDR2 SQIVND (reference sequence). The length of the CDR3 is 13 residues. Trimming took 7 bases from V and 0 from J, leaving 10 bases between them. This rearrangement joins TRBV19 to TRBJ2-7, with D maybe TRBD2 (5 bases). The origin of this receptor is a man aged 18 to 35 in good health. Some clones in this sample may be carry-over from other donors' samples. The material sequenced was naive CD4+ T cells from PBMCs. Subset in this sample: CD45RA+ positively selected. Here the CDR3 DNA reads TGTGCCAGTAAGAGGGCTAGCTCCTACGAGCAGTACTTC. Encoded protein: CASKRASSYEQYF.